This section outlines one TCR beta chain sequence together with its context. What it binds is not known. This entry is derived from a study of shared clonotypes between healthy human individuals. Study conclusions and caveats: Larger estimated richness was generally seen in naive subsets than in memory subsets.

CD45RA+ naive and CD45RA-negative memory subsets were separated from CD4+ cells. The germline V gene has CDR1 SNHLY and CDR2 FYNNEI. V was shortened by 8 bases and J by 6 bases, with 20 bases between the two germline ends. The length of the CDR3 is 14 residues. The table came from immunoSEQ multiplex PCR; TCRdb's copy has only in-frame clones and leaves some out. Of about 2.4 million clones listed, approximately 93% are singletons. The J gene is TRBJ2-7, the V gene TRBV2; perhaps TRBD1 as D (5 bases). This TCR was recovered from a man younger than 30 in good health. Some clones in this sample may be carry-over from other donors' samples. Sequenced material: naive CD4+ T cells from PBMCs. As to subset: CD45RA+ positively selected. The chain's CDR3 is CASGPQALRGEQYF. Written as DNA, the CDR3 is TGTGCCAGCGGTCCACAGGCTCTAAGGGGCGAGCAGTACTTC. Filled out from reference TRBV2 and TRBJ2-7, the complete variable domain reads EPEVTQTPSHQVTQMGQEVILRCVPISNHLYFYWYRQILGQKVEFLVSFYNNEISEKSEIFDDQFSVERPDGSNFTLKIRSTKLEDSAMYFCASGPQALRGEQYFGPGTRLTVT.